This TCR beta chain was retrieved from a study of T cells in Graves' hyperthyroidism and ophthalmopathy. This CDR3 spans 16 amino acids. Germline CDR1 KGHDR, CDR2 SFDVKD. Lactation, pregnancy, other autoimmune disease or uncontrolled infection excluded patients. It was RNA transcripts that yielded the amplified TCR beta CDR3 regions. The TCR CDR3 was amplified in a first-round RT-PCR using the HTBI primer set. One entry per CDR3 protein, called by TCRdb with MiXCR from the multiplex PCR reads. The sample shows around 800,000 distinct CDR3 sequences, more than 30% of them seen only once. Study-wide findings and caveats: The blood repertoire included most of the expanded thyroid clonotypes above 0.001.

Remarks on this clonotype: What it recognizes is unknown. At one of its ends the junction is not consistent with the germline gene, which may arise from a read error.

The chain is built from TRBV24-1 and TRBJ2-2, with D perhaps being TRBD1 or TRBD2 (5 bases each). Input material: blood. This clonotype was sampled from a man in his late teens or twenties with Graves' hyperthyroidism. The CDR3: CASSSDGTLNTGELFF. The CDR3 DNA reads TGTGCCAGCAGTTCTGACGGGACCCTGAACACCGGGGAGCTGTTTTTT.